This T cell receptor beta chain was sequenced for a study of T cell responses to AZD1222 COVID-19 vaccine (dated by TCRdb to the early 2020s). Background for the entire study: TCR sequencing covered some 250 trial participants: 200 to 220 given two doses of AZD1222 and about 26 given two doses of MenACWY control vaccine. Trial participants were enrolled into age subgroups of 18-55, 56-69 and 70-plus years, which contained about 150, 28 and 57 TCR-sequenced participants, respectively. General findings and caveats noted by the study authors: Epitopes outside the regions mutated in the B.1.351 and B.1.1.7 variants were reportedly recognized by nearly half of the unique spike-specific TCRs. In the small 56-69-year group, the increase in depth fell short of significance, most likely because of low power. Vaccine-associated CD4 TCRs spanned the whole spike protein, with dominant responses in regions 160-218 and 743-854. Participants were mostly white British and included more females than males, and it was suggested by the authors that clonal diversity may have been underestimated. Because no day 14 peak-response samples were available, the repertoires could be characterized only after the peak T cell response. A significant rise in spike-specific TCR breadth and depth was observed after two AZD1222 doses relative to day 0 and relative to MenACWY recipients. Conclusions about previously exposed vaccinees are limited, since just a handful of AZD1222 recipients were seropositive for SARS-CoV-2 at baseline.

Note on this clone: What antigen it recognizes has not been identified. No quality values exist for individual bases; no much larger clone is one base distant.

V sheds 3 bases and J sheds 1 base, leaving 9 bases between their ends. From the cysteine up to the phenylalanine, the CDR3 has a length of 14 residues. Only the CDR3 region is kept as DNA, spanning 42 bases read in frame from base 1. CDR1 and CDR2 (MDHEN, SYDVKM) derive from the germline V gene. What this sample's time point label stands for: about 28 days (+/-7) after the second vaccine dose. AZD1222 recipients with second doses at about 4 weeks or about 12 weeks were pooled, because spike-specific TCR depth and breadth did not differ between schedules. Vaccinee samples came from UK trials COV001 and COV002, including a single-blind randomized controlled phase 2/3 trial of AZD1222 (ChAdOx1 nCoV-19) in healthy adults. Trial participant PBMC samples were collected at day 0 and day 28 after the second dose for TCRbeta chain sequencing. The CDR3 regions of human TCRbeta chains were analyzed by immunosequencing. Per the original workflow: TCRs in the repertoires were matched against a reference library of SARS-CoV-2-specific TCRs that had been generated with the MIRA antigen-specificity platform. Breadth meant the fraction of unique TCRs that were SARS-CoV-2-associated, whereas depth meant the fraction of total T cells that were SARS-CoV-2-associated. Each spike-specific TCR was assigned to its reactive spike region and to a CD4 or CD8 class using the MIRA data. Log10-transformed breadth and depth values were compared by one-way ANOVA with Sidak's multiple comparisons tests. TCRdb took this table from immuneACCESS and kept in-frame rearrangements with V and J called. Such tables lack part of the clones; where checked against another copy, unresolved V genes explain under half of the gap, and the rest is unexplained. The V and J calls and clone size are taken from that table; D and trimming were inferred from the DNA. In all, the sample holds some 150,000 clones, and more than 80% of those were seen once. Around 2.9% of the sample is held by the ten biggest clonotypes.

The sequence was collected from an adult who received the AZD1222 COVID-19 vaccine. The source was peripheral blood, collected 28 days after the second AZD1222 dose. Here the chain combines TRBV28 and TRBJ1-1; the D region possibly corresponds to TRBD1 (5 bases align). The bases read TGTGCCAGCAGTTTGATCACAGGGAACACTGAAGCTTTCTTT. Translated, it gives CASSLITGNTEAFF.